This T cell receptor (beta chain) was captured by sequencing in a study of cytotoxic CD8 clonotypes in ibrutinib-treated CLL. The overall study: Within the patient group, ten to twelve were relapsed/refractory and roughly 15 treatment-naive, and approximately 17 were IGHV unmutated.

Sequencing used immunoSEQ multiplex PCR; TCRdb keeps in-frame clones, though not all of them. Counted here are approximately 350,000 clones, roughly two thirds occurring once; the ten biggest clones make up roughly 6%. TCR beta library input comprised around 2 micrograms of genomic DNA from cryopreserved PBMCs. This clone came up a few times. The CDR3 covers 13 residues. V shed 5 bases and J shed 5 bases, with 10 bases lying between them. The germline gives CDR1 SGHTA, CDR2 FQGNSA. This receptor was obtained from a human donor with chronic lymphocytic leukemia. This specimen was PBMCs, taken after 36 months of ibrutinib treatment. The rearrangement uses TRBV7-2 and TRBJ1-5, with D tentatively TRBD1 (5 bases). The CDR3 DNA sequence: TGTGCCAGCAGCCTAGGGGTCTATCAGCCCCAGCATTTT. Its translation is CASSLGVYQPQHF.